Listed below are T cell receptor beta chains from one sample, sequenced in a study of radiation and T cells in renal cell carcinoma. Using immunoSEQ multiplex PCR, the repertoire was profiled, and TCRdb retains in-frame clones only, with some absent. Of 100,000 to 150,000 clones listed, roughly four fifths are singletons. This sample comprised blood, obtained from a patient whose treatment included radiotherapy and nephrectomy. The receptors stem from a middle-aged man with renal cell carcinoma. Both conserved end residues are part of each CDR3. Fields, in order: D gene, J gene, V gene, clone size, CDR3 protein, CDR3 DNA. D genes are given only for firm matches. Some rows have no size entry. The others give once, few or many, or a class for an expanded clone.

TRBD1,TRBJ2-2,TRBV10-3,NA,CATRGTGELFF,TGTGCCACCAGGGGGACCGGGGAGCTGTTTTTT
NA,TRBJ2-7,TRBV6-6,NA,CASSYRTGNSYEQYF,TGTGCCAGCAGTTATCGGACTGGAAACTCCTACGAGCAGTACTTC
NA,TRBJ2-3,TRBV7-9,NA,CASSLQGSYTQYF,TGTGCCAGCAGCTTACAGGGTTCATATACGCAGTATTTT
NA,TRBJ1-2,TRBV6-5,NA,CASRITSNYGYTF,TGTGCCAGCAGGATAACATCTAACTATGGCTACACCTTC
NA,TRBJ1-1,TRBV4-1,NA,CASSQDRLEAFF,TGCGCCAGCAGCCAAGACAGACTTGAAGCTTTCTTT
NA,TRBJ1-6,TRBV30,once,CAWSQGGGRGSPLHF,TGTGCCTGGAGCCAGGGCGGGGGGCGCGGTTCACCCCTCCACTTT
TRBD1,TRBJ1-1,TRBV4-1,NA,CASSRTTGGAEAFF,TGCGCCAGCAGCCGCACCACAGGGGGTGCTGAAGCTTTCTTT
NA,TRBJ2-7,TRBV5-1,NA,CASSADSGGYEQYF,TGCGCCAGCAGCGCGGACAGCGGAGGCTACGAGCAGTACTTC
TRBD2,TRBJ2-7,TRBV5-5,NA,CASSLGLAGGIYEQYF,TGTGCCAGCAGCTTGGGGCTAGCGGGGGGGATCTACGAGCAGTACTTC
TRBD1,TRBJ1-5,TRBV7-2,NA,CASSWTGGGNQPQHF,TGTGCCAGCAGTTGGACAGGGGGCGGCAATCAGCCCCAGCATTTT
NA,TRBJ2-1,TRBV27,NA,CASSRYNEQFF,TGTGCCAGCAGTAGGTACAATGAGCAGTTCTTC
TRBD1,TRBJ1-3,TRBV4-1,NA,CASSHARDRDSPGNTIYF,TGCGCCAGCAGCCACGCCCGGGACAGGGATAGTCCTGGAAACACCATATATTTT
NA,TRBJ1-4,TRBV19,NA,CASSLGLNEKLFF,TGTGCCAGTAGTTTGGGCCTTAATGAAAAACTGTTTTTT
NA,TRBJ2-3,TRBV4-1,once,CASSQDDLGTDTQYF,TGCGCCAGCAGCCAAGATGATCTTGGCACAGATACGCAGTATTTT
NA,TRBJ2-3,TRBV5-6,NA,CASSLWHSDTQYF,TGTGCCAGCAGCTTGTGGCACAGCGATACGCAGTATTTT
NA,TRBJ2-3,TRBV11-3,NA,CASSRTRRDTQYF,TGTGCCAGCAGCAGGACCAGACGAGATACGCAGTATTTT
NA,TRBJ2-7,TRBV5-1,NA,CASSGPEGGKPYEQYF,TGCGCCAGCAGTGGTCCTGAAGGGGGGAAACCCTACGAGCAGTACTTC
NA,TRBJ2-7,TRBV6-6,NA,CASTTGDGTYEQYF,TGTGCCAGCACCACGGGGGACGGCACCTACGAGCAGTACTTC
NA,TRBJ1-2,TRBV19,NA,CASSIARGYGYTF,TGTGCCAGTAGTATCGCCAGGGGATATGGCTACACCTTC
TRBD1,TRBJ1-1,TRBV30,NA,CAWRTDRVAEAFF,TGTGCCTGGAGAACCGACAGGGTCGCTGAAGCTTTCTTT
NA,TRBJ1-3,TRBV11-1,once,CASSLEGATGNTIYF,TGTGCCAGCAGCTTAGAGGGCGCGACTGGAAACACCATATATTTT
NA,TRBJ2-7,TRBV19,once,CASSGGTALTYEQYF,TGTGCCAGTAGTGGGGGGACAGCGTTAACCTACGAGCAGTACTTC
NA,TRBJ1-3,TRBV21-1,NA,CARASRGLAGNTIYF,TGTGCCAGGGCGAGCAGGGGGCTCGCTGGAAACACCATATATTTT
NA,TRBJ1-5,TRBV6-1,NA,CASTQVPHQPQHF,TGTGCCAGCACCCAGGTCCCCCATCAGCCCCAGCATTTT
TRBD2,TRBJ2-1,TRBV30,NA,CAWSRWEGSYNEQFF,TGTGCCTGGAGTCGGTGGGAGGGCTCCTACAATGAGCAGTTCTTC
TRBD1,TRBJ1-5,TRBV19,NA,CASSIEIGGSSNQPQHF,TGTGCCAGTAGTATTGAAATAGGGGGCTCTAGCAATCAGCCCCAGCATTTT
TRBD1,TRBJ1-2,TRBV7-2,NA,CASSQFLGQVHYGYTF,TGTGCCAGCAGCCAATTCCTGGGACAGGTGCACTATGGCTACACCTTC
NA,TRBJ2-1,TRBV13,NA,CASSLGVNSYNEQFF,TGTGCCAGCAGCCTTGGGGTGAACTCCTACAATGAGCAGTTCTTC
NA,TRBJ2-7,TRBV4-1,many,CASSQEGRSYEQYF,TGCGCCAGCAGCCAAGAGGGCCGCTCCTACGAGCAGTACTTC
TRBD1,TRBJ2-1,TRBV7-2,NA,CASSLWDSSYNEQFF,TGTGCCAGCAGCTTATGGGACAGCTCGTACAATGAGCAGTTCTTC
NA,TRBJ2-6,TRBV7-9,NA,CASSTQGGGGANVLTF,TGTGCCAGCAGCACGCAGGGAGGGGGAGGGGCCAACGTCCTGACTTTC
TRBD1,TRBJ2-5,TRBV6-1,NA,CASSEQGTGQETQYF,TGTGCCAGCAGTGAACAGGGGACAGGACAAGAGACCCAGTACTTC
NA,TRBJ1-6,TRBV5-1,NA,CASSLAGTDNSPLHF,TGCGCCAGCAGCTTGGCCGGAACAGATAATTCACCCCTCCACTTT
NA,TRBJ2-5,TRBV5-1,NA,CASSMVDGHETQYF,TGCGCCAGCAGCATGGTTGACGGACATGAGACCCAGTACTTC
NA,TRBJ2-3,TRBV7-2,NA,CASSLAEDDTQYF,TGTGCCAGCAGCTTAGCCGAGGATGATACGCAGTATTTT
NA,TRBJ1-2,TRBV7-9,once,CASSLGGSNLNGYTF,TGTGCCAGCAGCTTAGGAGGGTCGAATTTGAATGGCTACACCTTC
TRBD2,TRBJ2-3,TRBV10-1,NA,CASSESLAVTQYF,TGCGCCAGCAGTGAGTCGCTAGCGGTTACGCAGTATTTT
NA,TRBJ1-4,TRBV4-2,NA,CASSPQGDRHEKLFF,TGTGCCAGCAGCCCCCAGGGAGACCGCCATGAAAAACTGTTTTTT
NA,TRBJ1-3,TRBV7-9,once,CASSLGFIASGNTIYF,TGTGCCAGCAGCTTAGGGTTTATAGCCTCCGGAAACACCATATATTTT
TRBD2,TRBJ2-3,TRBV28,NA,CASSPLPSGADTQYF,TGTGCCAGCAGTCCCCTCCCTAGCGGCGCAGATACGCAGTATTTT
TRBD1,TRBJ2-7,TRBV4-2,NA,CASSAYEDRAYEQYF,TGTGCCAGCAGTGCATACGAGGACAGGGCCTACGAGCAGTACTTC
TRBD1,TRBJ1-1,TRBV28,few,CASSLTGGTGVAFF,TGTGCCAGCAGTTTGACCGGCGGGACAGGGGTAGCTTTCTTT
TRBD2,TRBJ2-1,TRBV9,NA,CASSSWVTPSGDNEQFF,TGTGCCAGCAGCTCCTGGGTTACCCCTAGCGGCGACAATGAGCAGTTCTTC
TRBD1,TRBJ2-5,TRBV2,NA,CASSGQGGETQYF,TGTGCCAGCAGTGGACAGGGCGGGGAGACCCAGTACTTC
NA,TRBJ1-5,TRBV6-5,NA,CASRWGVNQPQHF,TGTGCCAGCAGGTGGGGTGTGAATCAGCCCCAGCATTTT
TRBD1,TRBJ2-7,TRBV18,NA,CASSQAGTAYEQYF,TGTGCCAGCTCACAGGCCGGGACAGCTTACGAGCAGTACTTC
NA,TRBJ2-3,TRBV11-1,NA,CASSADPSPDTQYF,TGTGCCAGCAGCGCCGACCCCAGCCCAGATACGCAGTATTTT
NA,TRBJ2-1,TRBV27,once,CASSLFIPLAYRGDNEQFF,TGTGCCAGCAGTTTATTCATCCCCCTAGCGTATAGAGGGGACAATGAGCAGTTCTTC
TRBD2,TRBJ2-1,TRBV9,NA,CASSVSGPDDEQFF,TGTGCCAGCAGCGTTAGCGGGCCGGACGATGAGCAGTTCTTC
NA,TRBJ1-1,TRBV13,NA,CASSLSMNTEAFF,TGTGCCAGCAGCTTGTCCATGAACACTGAAGCTTTCTTT
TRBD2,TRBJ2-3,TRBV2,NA,CASSDPTSGLSTDTQYF,TGTGCCAGCAGCGACCCGACTAGCGGGCTCAGCACAGATACGCAGTATTTT
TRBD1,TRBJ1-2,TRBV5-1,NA,CASSSGQGQGGYTF,TGCGCCAGCAGCTCAGGACAGGGGCAAGGTGGCTACACCTTC
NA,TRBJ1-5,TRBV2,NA,CASRSEQGRNSNQPQHF,TGTGCCAGCAGGTCGGAACAGGGACGCAATAGCAATCAGCCCCAGCATTTT